A single sample gave rise to the 9 T cell receptor beta chains below, sequenced in a study of human T cells and chemical hapten exposure. The time point denotes: patch test 3, about 24 weeks after DPC sensitization. Specified treatment: therapeutic diphenylcyclopropenone sensitization with weekly scalp DPC. One entry per CDR3 protein results from TCRdb running MiXCR on the RACE reads. The data hold 82,000 or so distinct CDR3 sequences, with roughly 13% observed a single time. The specimen was whole blood, collected in connection with sensitization to the hapten diphenylcyclopropenone (DPC). Every receptor here comes from a woman aged 45-65 years with alopecia areata. Some clones in this sample may be carry-over from other donors' samples.

This clonotype was counted only a few times. The V and J genes are TRBV7-8 and TRBJ2-3; 13 nucleotides agree with TRBD2. Germline assignment: CDR1 SGHVS and CDR2 FQNEAQ. The CDR3 extends over 16 amino acids. V lost 3 bases and J lost 5; bases outside the gene matches: 5. The CDR3 protein is CASSFTGLAGEDTQYF. The CDR3, as DNA: TGTGCCAGCAGCTTTACCGGACTAGCGGGAGAAGATACGCAGTATTTT.

There are many counts of this clonotype. The chain has TRBV27 and TRBJ1-1, with D unresolved. CDR3 length: 12 amino acids. Germline CDR1 and CDR2: MNHEY and SMNVEV (reference sequence). The CDR3: CGGRSRNTEAFF. CDR3 coding DNA: TGTGGCGGGCGCTCACGGAACACTGAAGCTTTCTTT.

This clonotype was picked up many times. As DNA, the CDR3 is TGTGCCAGCGTCTCGTCCAATGGAGATACGCAGTATTTT. Translation: CASVSSNGDTQYF. The genes are TRBV5-4 and TRBJ2-3; unclear D gene. The CDR3 has 13 amino acids. Trimming stripped 7 bases from V and 5 bases from J, with 14 bases between. CDR1 is SGHNT, CDR2 YYREEE, per germline (reference sequence).

The rearrangement links TRBV11-2 to TRBJ2-3; 11 nucleotides match TRBD2. The V segment lost 2 bases and the J segment 8 bases; nucleotides outside the gene matches: 6. The CDR3 is 15 amino acids. Germline CDR1 reads SGHAT; CDR2 reads FQNNGV. The CDR3 DNA reads TGTGCCAGCAGCTTATTAGCGGGAGGGCCGGGTACGCAGTATTTT. The encoded protein is CASSLLAGGPGTQYF.

The chain uses TRBV19 and TRBJ2-1, with 8 nucleotides matching TRBD2. Germline-derived CDR1 and CDR2 are LNHDA and SQIVND (reference sequence). The J segment lost 8 bases and the V segment lost 3 bases, leaving 18 bases of the junction unmatched. The CDR3 extends over 18 amino acids. CDR3 region: CASSILNPGLAFRDEQFF. CDR3 nucleotides: TGTGCCAGTAGTATTTTGAACCCCGGACTAGCTTTTCGGGATGAGCAGTTCTTC.

This clonotype was recorded at least ten times. The rearrangement uses TRBV12-5 and TRBJ1-5, with D unclear. CDR1 is LGHNT, CDR2 FRNRAP, per germline. The V and J ends lost 2 bases and 0 bases respectively, with 8 bases between them. The CDR3 spans 15 residues. The CDR3 region has the DNA TGTGCTAGTGGTTTGTGGCAGAATAGCAATCAGCCCCAGCATTTT. It encodes CASGLWQNSNQPQHF.

This clonotype was recorded at least ten times. The CDR3 nucleotides are TGTGCCAGCAGCTTAGTCCCCGCGAGCAGGGTCGGTTCTGGAAACACCATATATTTT. As protein: CASSLVPASRVGSGNTIYF. This sequence joins TRBV7-6 and TRBJ1-3; tentatively, D is TRBD1 (5 bases). Germline V gene data show CDR1 as SGHVS and CDR2 as FNYEAQ. V shed 1 base and J shed 1 base, with 20 bases lying between them. CDR3 size: 19 residues.

This clonotype was seen many times. V gene TRBV18 combines with J gene TRBJ2-2, with D possibly matching TRBD1 (5 bases). Germline-derived CDR1 and CDR2 are KGHSH and LQKENI. CDR3 length: 20 residues. The V end was cut by 5 bases, the J end by 9 bases, with 34 bases between. The CDR3 DNA reads TGTGCCAGCTCAACAAGCGCTGGGGCCCGCGCTCTATCCCGATCCCGGGAGCTGTTTTTT. It translates to CASSTSAGARALSRSRELFF.

This clonotype was observed a few times. This chain connects TRBV24-1 to TRBJ2-1; unclear D gene. This CDR3 is built from 14 residues. The ends were cut back, 6 bases at V and 4 bases at J, with 12 bases in the middle. CDR1 and CDR2 from the germline V gene are KGHDR and SFDVKD. DNA of the CDR3: TGTGCCACCAGTCATCCGGCAAGGTACAATGAGCAGTTCTTC. This encodes CATSHPARYNEQFF.